This TCR beta chain was identified during a study of CD8+ T cells in alopecia areata. The germline V and J ends were trimmed by 3 bases and 12 bases, with 21 bases remaining between them. CDR1 SGHRS and CDR2 YFSETQ come from the germline V gene. The CDR3 consists of 14 residues. This clone was found once. As for treatment: oral pan-JAK inhibitor, 5-10 mg twice daily. Extraction of RNA preceded its reverse transcription into cDNA, which served as the sequencing template. Only in-frame clones appear in the TCRdb table, and some are missing; sequencing was by immunoSEQ multiplex PCR. The data show about 100,000 clones, almost 60% seen once.

J is TRBJ1-1 and V is TRBV5-1; D perhaps matches TRBD1 (5 bases). The origin of this receptor is a human donor with alopecia areata. This specimen consisted of CD8+ T cells sorted from blood, obtained at approximately week 60, from a patient treated with tofacitinib. CDR3 protein: CASSSVALAEGTFF. The CDR3 region has the DNA TGCGCCAGCAGCTCGGTAGCCCTGGCTGAGGGGACTTTCTTT.